This T cell receptor beta chain was recovered during a study of post-analysis software for immune sequencing data. Overall study: Progressive-relapsing, secondary progressive and relapsing-remitting multiple sclerosis were among the disease courses included.

The CDR3 totals 14 residues. From germline, CDR1 is MNHNY and CDR2 SVGAGI (reference sequence). Deletions cut 0 bases from V and 4 bases from J, with 8 bases between. Unique molecular identifiers had been added to the TCR beta cDNA libraries. The T cell input of roughly 0.9 to 10 million gave roughly 460,000 cDNA molecules. TCRdb itself ran the PCR reads through MiXCR, one entry per CDR3 protein. The sample consists of hundreds of thousands of distinct CDR3 sequences, roughly 30% of them appearing once. General observations from the study: F measure clustering grouped samples strongly by preparation batch. For normalized Chao1 diversity, multiple sclerosis patients scored significantly lower than controls did. Comparison of patients with controls showed five or six TRBV segments more frequent in patients, TRBV5-6, TRBV5-1 and TRBV20-1 among them.

In this sample, this clonotype turned up a few times. Its antigen is still unknown. The chain has TRBV6-6 and TRBJ2-3; D is unclear. What was sequenced was blood. The TCR originated in a girl between 5 and 17 years old with multiple sclerosis. The CDR3 spells CASSYSSPPDTQYF. The CDR3 nucleotides are TGTGCCAGCAGTTACTCGAGCCCTCCAGATACGCAGTATTTT.